This T cell receptor (beta chain) is from a study of blood T cell repertoires in COVID-19. Assay: immunoSEQ multiplex PCR; the TCRdb copy retains only in-frame clones and omits some. The profile shows about 100,000 clones, roughly nine tenths of them singletons. The CDR3 consists of 15 residues. Germline CDR1 and CDR2: SGHRS and YFSETQ. Trimming cost V 3 bases and J 3 bases; bases outside gene matches: 6. The chain links TRBV5-1 to TRBJ2-7; 10 nucleotides align to TRBD2. The clonotype comes from a man aged 25-40 years in a cohort sampled during active COVID-19. Source material: peripheral blood. CDR3 protein: CASSYTGTSDYEQYF. CDR3 sequence (DNA): TGCGCCAGCAGCTACACCGGGACTAGCGACTACGAGCAGTACTTC.